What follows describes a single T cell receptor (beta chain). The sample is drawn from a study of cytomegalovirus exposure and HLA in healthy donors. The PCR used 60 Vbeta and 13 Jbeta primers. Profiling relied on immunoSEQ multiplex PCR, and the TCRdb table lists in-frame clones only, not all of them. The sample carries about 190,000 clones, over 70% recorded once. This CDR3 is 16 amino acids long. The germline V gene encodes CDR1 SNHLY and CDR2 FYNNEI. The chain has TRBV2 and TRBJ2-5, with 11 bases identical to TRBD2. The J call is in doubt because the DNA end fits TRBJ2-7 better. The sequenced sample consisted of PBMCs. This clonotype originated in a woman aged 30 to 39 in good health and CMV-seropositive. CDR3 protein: CASSDFTSGSSYEQYF. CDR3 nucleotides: TGTGCCAGCAGTGACTTTACTAGCGGGAGCTCCTACGAGCAGTACTTC.